Each of the 27 T cell receptor beta chains below was sequenced from the same sample in a study of cytotoxic CD8 clonotypes in ibrutinib-treated CLL. The table came from immunoSEQ multiplex PCR; TCRdb's copy has only in-frame clones and leaves some out. The table records some 310,000 clones, roughly 80% of them present only once. Sequencing was performed on PBMCs, taken before ibrutinib treatment. These receptors were obtained from a human donor with chronic lymphocytic leukemia.

CDR3 bases: TGTGCCAGCAAAGCACCCGGGACAGACAGCTCTGGGGCCAACGTCCTGACTTTC. The encoded protein is CASKAPGTDSSGANVLTF. This chain uses TRBV19 with TRBJ2-6, with 7 bases matching TRBD1. Germline V gene lookup returns CDR1 LNHDA and CDR2 SQIVND (reference sequence). V dropped 9 bases and J dropped 0; count of bases not matched to a gene: 14. The CDR3 extends over 18 amino acids.

This chain connects TRBV11-2 to TRBJ1-1; perhaps TRBD1 as D (5 bases). The CDR3 totals 13 residues. Germline V gene data show CDR1 as SGHAT and CDR2 as FQNNGV. V dropped 0 bases and J dropped 7 bases, with 9 bases sitting between them. The CDR3 DNA sequence: TGTGCCAGCAGCTTAGATCTAGGGGTTGAAGCTTTCTTT. Protein: CASSLDLGVEAFF.

In this sample, this clone turned up a few times. The rearrangement joins TRBV15 to TRBJ1-2, with unresolved D. Deletions cut 3 bases from V and 0 bases from J, with 14 bases between. The germline V gene has CDR1 LNHNV and CDR2 YYDKDF (reference sequence). The CDR3 spans 16 residues. CDR3 sequence reads: CATSREPRPPNYGYTF. CDR3 nucleotide sequence: TGTGCCACCAGCAGGGAACCCAGGCCCCCTAACTATGGCTACACCTTC. The full variable domain, with the rest looked up from reference TRBV15 and TRBJ1-2, is DAMVIQNPRYQVTQFGKPVTLSCSQTLNHNVMYWYQQKSSQAPKLLFHYYDKDFNNEADTPDNFQSRRPNTSFCFLDIRSPGLGDTAMYLCATSREPRPPNYGYTFGSGTRLTVV.

The CDR3 here is CASSLNLGTDTQYF. The CDR3 bases are TGTGCCAGCAGCTTAAACCTCGGCACAGATACGCAGTATTTT. This chain joins TRBV27 and TRBJ2-3, with D unresolved. V lost 6 bases to trimming and J lost 1 base, with 11 bases between them. This CDR3 has 14 residues. Germline V CDR1 and CDR2: MNHEY, SMNVEV (reference sequence).

The J gene is TRBJ2-7, the V gene TRBV4-3; the match to TRBD2 covers 7 bases. The J segment lost 2 bases and the V segment lost 0 bases, leaving 4 bases of the junction unmatched. The V gene's germline CDR1 is LGHNA and CDR2 YSLEER. The CDR3 runs 15 residues. The CDR3 nucleotides read TGCGCCAGCAGCCAAGATCGGGCGGGGGCCTACGAGCAGTACTTC. Protein product: CASSQDRAGAYEQYF.

The chain joins TRBV15 to TRBJ2-5; 8 bases match TRBD1. J gave up 5 bases and V 0 bases, and 8 bases lay outside the gene matches. The CDR3 consists of 16 residues. The germline CDR1 and CDR2 sequences are LNHNV and YYDKDF (reference sequence). As DNA, the CDR3 is TGTGCCACCAGCAGAGAGAAAAGGACAGGGCCGGAGACCCAGTACTTC. Its translation: CATSREKRTGPETQYF.

This chain connects TRBV2 to TRBJ1-2; D perhaps matches TRBD1 (6 bases). Looked up from germline, CDR1 is SNHLY and CDR2 is FYNNEI. The V end lost 4 bases, the J end lost 6 bases, and 18 bases lay between the germline ends. This CDR3 contains 15 residues. CDR3 DNA: TGTGCCAGCAGTGTGGTTCCCGCGGGGGCAGATGGCTACACCTTC. Translated: CASSVVPAGADGYTF.

This chain joins TRBV15 and TRBJ2-7; tentatively, D is TRBD2 (6 bases). Germline loops: CDR1 LNHNV, CDR2 YYDKDF (reference sequence). The CDR3 is made up of 15 amino acids. The ends were cut back, 5 bases at V and 6 bases at J, with 20 bases in the middle. Here the CDR3 reads CATSVLAGGSGEQYF. CDR3 bases: TGTGCCACCAGCGTTTTAGCCGGGGGTTCTGGCGAGCAGTACTTC.

The gene calls are TRBV11-2 and TRBJ2-7, with TRBD2 as a possible D gene (6 bases). The CDR3 is 16 residues long. Germline V gene data show CDR1 as SGHAT and CDR2 as FQNNGV. Deletions cut 4 bases from V and 2 bases from J, with 18 bases between. This CDR3 is CASSSTGSGGTYEQYF. The CDR3 DNA reads TGTGCCAGCAGCTCCACAGGTAGCGGAGGGACCTACGAGCAGTACTTC.

This chain links TRBV20-1 with TRBJ1-1, with a possible D match to TRBD1 (5 bases). The CDR3 loop spans 11 amino acids. CDR1 DFQATT and CDR2 SNEGSKA come from the germline V gene (reference sequence). V gave up 5 bases and J gave up 4 bases, with 8 bases separating them. The CDR3 nucleotides read TGCAGTGCTCCGGGGGTCACTGAAGCTTTCTTT. This codes for CSAPGVTEAFF.

This sequence joins TRBV30 and TRBJ1-1; D perhaps matches TRBD1 (5 bases). With 0 bases removed from V and 1 base from J, the gap between germline ends came to 9 bases. This CDR3 contains 14 residues. The germline CDR1 and CDR2 sequences are GTSNPN and SVGIG (reference sequence). CDR3 DNA: TGTGCCTGGAGTGTATCAACAGGGAACACTGAAGCTTTCTTT. It is translated as CAWSVSTGNTEAFF.

J is TRBJ2-5 and V is TRBV18; 9 bases are a match to TRBD1. V lost 5 bases, J lost 5 bases, and 6 bases stayed unmatched. The CDR3 runs to 14 residues. CDR1 is KGHSH and CDR2 is LQKENI in the germline V gene. The CDR3 here is CASSTTGGEETQYF. DNA for the CDR3: TGTGCCAGCTCAACTACAGGGGGCGAGGAGACCCAGTACTTC.

V and J are TRBV18 and TRBJ2-1; D is unresolved. Trimming took off 4 bases at V and 6 bases at J, with 7 bases between the two ends. The length of the CDR3 is 12 residues. Germline V gene sequence: CDR1 KGHSH, CDR2 LQKENI. CDR3: CASSLDFNEQFF. CDR3 sequence (DNA): TGTGCCAGCTCACTAGACTTCAATGAGCAGTTCTTC.

This chain uses TRBV7-2 with TRBJ2-3; D is unresolved. Trimming cost V 6 bases and J 4 bases, with 8 bases left between them. Germline V gives CDR1 SGHTA, CDR2 FQGNSA. CDR3 length: 12 residues. This CDR3 is CASRFGPDTQYF. The CDR3 DNA is TGTGCCAGCAGATTTGGGCCAGATACGCAGTATTTT.

This clone was observed a single time. This chain connects TRBV11-1 to TRBJ1-1; 9 nucleotides line up with TRBD1. V shed 4 bases and J 4 bases; nucleotides not matched to a gene: 7. The CDR3 has 15 amino acids. Germline CDR1 SGHAT, CDR2 FQDESV (reference sequence). CDR3 sequence reads: CASSSNRGQGTEAFF. In nucleotides, the CDR3 is TGTGCCAGCAGCTCAAACAGGGGACAGGGCACTGAAGCTTTCTTT.

This clone was found once. This chain uses TRBV7-2 with TRBJ2-3; 13 bases are a match to TRBD2. This CDR3 region has 16 residues. V trimming: 5 bases; J trimming: 5 bases; junction bases outside the gene matches: 7. Germline V gives CDR1 SGHTA, CDR2 FQGNSA. The CDR3 nucleotides are TGTGCCAGCAGCCGCGGACTAGCGGGAGTCATAGATACGCAGTATTTT. As protein: CASSRGLAGVIDTQYF.

The rearrangement joins TRBV15 to TRBJ2-3; 10 bases map to TRBD1. The junction had 9 bases not matched to a gene; V was cut back by 3 bases and J by 3 bases. Germline CDR1 and CDR2: LNHNV and YYDKDF (reference sequence). CDR3 length: 17 residues. The CDR3, as DNA: TGTGCCACCAGCAGGGGACAGGGGAAGACTATGACAGATACGCAGTATTTT. This encodes CATSRGQGKTMTDTQYF.

The sample holds a few counts of this clone. V usage is TRBV6-5 and J usage is TRBJ2-1; D is ambiguous. The germline V gene encodes CDR1 MNHEY and CDR2 SVGAGI. The ends were cut back, 5 bases at V and 5 bases at J, with 7 bases in the middle. The CDR3 covers 12 residues. The CDR3 region is CASSTLNNEQFF. Written as DNA, the CDR3 is TGTGCCAGCAGTACCCTAAACAATGAGCAGTTCTTC.

This clone was counted between two and nine times. V is TRBV10-2 and J is TRBJ1-1, with D uncertain. CDR1 is WSHSY, CDR2 SAAADI, per germline. Between the trimmed V and J ends, which lost 3 bases and 10 bases, there was a span of 15 bases. This CDR3 comprises 13 residues. In DNA form, the CDR3 reads TGCGCCAGCAGTGAACGGAGGACGGGAAGAGCTTTCTTT. Amino acids: CASSERRTGRAFF.

V usage is TRBV10-3 and J usage is TRBJ2-7, with a possible D match to TRBD2 (5 bases). Germline CDR1 reads ENHRY; CDR2 reads SYGVKD. This CDR3 comprises 15 residues. Trimming pared 2 bases from V and 2 bases from J, leaving 13 bases between. CDR3 loop: CAISEGLTQPYEQYF. CDR3 coding DNA: TGTGCCATCAGTGAGGGACTTACCCAACCCTACGAGCAGTACTTC.

The rearrangement uses TRBV4-3 and TRBJ2-7; 9 bases align to TRBD2. The V and J ends lost 0 bases and 0 bases, in that order; junction bases with no gene match: 6. Per the germline V gene, CDR1 is LGHNA and CDR2 is YSLEER. This CDR3 is built from 17 residues. CDR3 amino acids: CASSQDRGLAPSYEQYF. The CDR3 DNA is TGCGCCAGCAGCCAAGATCGCGGACTAGCGCCCTCCTACGAGCAGTACTTC.

The chain employs TRBV2 and TRBJ2-1; tentatively, D is TRBD2 (6 bases). Per the germline V gene, CDR1 is SNHLY and CDR2 is FYNNEI. The V end lost 8 bases, the J end lost 7 bases, and 12 bases lay between the germline ends. The CDR3 is 12 residues long. As DNA, the CDR3 is TGTGCCAGCCGCCGCGGGAATAATGAGCAGTTCTTC. This sequence encodes CASRRGNNEQFF.

V and J are TRBV6-5 and TRBJ1-5; D might be TRBD1 (6 bases). Germline lookup yields CDR1 MNHEY and CDR2 SVGAGI. CDR3 length equals 13 residues. Trimming shortened V by 5 bases and J by 5 bases, and 10 bases separated the two germline ends. In DNA form, the CDR3 reads TGTGCCAGCAGTCAGACAGGAGATCAGCCCCAGCATTTT. Amino acids: CASSQTGDQPQHF.

This chain links TRBV28 with TRBJ2-7; D gene ambiguous. Germline-derived CDR1 and CDR2 are MDHEN and SYDVKM. Trimming stripped 2 bases from V and 2 bases from J, with 10 bases between. This CDR3 contains 14 residues. CDR3: CASSLEGMTYEQYF. CDR3 bases: TGTGCCAGCAGTTTAGAAGGAATGACCTACGAGCAGTACTTC.

The genes are TRBV7-9 and TRBJ2-1; possibly TRBD2 for D (6 bases). CDR1 and CDR2 (germline): SEHNR, FQNEAQ (reference sequence). The CDR3 extends over 13 amino acids. V was pared by 5 bases and J by 7 bases, with 12 bases between. CDR3 sequence reads: CASSAGTRNEQFF. CDR3 DNA: TGTGCCAGCAGCGCAGGGACTCGGAATGAGCAGTTCTTC. Variable domain in full (rest from reference TRBV7-9 and TRBJ2-1): DTGVSQNPRHKITKRGQNVTFRCDPISEHNRLYWYRQTLGQGPEFLTYFQNEAQLEKSRLLSDRFSAERPKGSFSTLEIQRTEQGDSAMYLCASSAGTRNEQFFGPGTRLTVL.

This sequence joins TRBV7-8 and TRBJ2-3; TRBD2 is a possible D gene (6 bases). V lost 7 bases and J lost 1, with 12 bases in between. The CDR3 consists of 14 residues. Germline V lookup: CDR1 SGHVS, CDR2 FQNEAQ. CDR3 sequence: CASNEVAGTDTQYF. In DNA form, the CDR3 reads TGTGCCAGCAATGAGGTAGCGGGCACAGATACGCAGTATTTT.

V is TRBV5-1 and J is TRBJ2-7; 12 bases fit TRBD2. The CDR3 has 16 amino acids. CDR1 and CDR2 (germline): SGHRS, YFSETQ. Unmatched junction bases numbered 7, after V lost 2 bases and J lost 4 bases. CDR3 DNA sequence: TGCGCCAGCAGCTTACAAACCGGGACTAGCGGGTACGAGCAGTACTTC. Its protein product is CASSLQTGTSGYEQYF.